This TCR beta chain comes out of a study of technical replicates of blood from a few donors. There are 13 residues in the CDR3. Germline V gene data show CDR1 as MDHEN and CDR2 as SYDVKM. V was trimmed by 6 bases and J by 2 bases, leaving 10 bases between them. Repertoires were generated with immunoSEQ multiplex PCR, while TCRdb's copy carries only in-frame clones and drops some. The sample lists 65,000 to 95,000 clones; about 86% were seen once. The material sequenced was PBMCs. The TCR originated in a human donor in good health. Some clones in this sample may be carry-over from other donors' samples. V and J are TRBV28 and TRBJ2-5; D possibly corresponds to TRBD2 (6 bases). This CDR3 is CASRVGGQETQYF. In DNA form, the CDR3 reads TGTGCCAGCAGAGTGGGGGGACAAGAGACCCAGTACTTC.